The 18 T cell receptor beta chains given below trace back to one sample, sequenced in a study of graft-versus-host responses after intestinal transplantation. Here immunoSEQ multiplex PCR was the method, and the copy in TCRdb shows in-frame clones only, minus some. Among under 15,000 clones listed, roughly 82% were seen once. Intraepithelial and lamina propria lymphocytes were released after the graft tissue was processed. This material consisted of ileum tissue, taken 26 to 27 days after intestinal transplant. The receptors originated from a human patient who received an intestinal transplant, so some T cells may come from the graft donor.

CDR3 in amino acids: CASSERERPPQTQYF. The CDR3 nucleotides are TGTGCCAGCAGTGAAAGGGAGAGACCGCCCCAGACCCAGTACTTC. This chain uses TRBV2 with TRBJ2-5; tentative D call: TRBD2 (5 bases). Germline V gene data show CDR1 as SNHLY and CDR2 as FYNNEI. The CDR3 length is 15 residues. With 2 bases removed from V and 6 bases from J, the gap between germline ends came to 16 bases. Filled out from reference TRBV2 and TRBJ2-5, the complete variable domain reads EPEVTQTPSHQVTQMGQEVILRCVPISNHLYFYWYRQILGQKVEFLVSFYNNEISEKSEIFDDQFSVERPDGSNFTLKIRSTKLEDSAMYFCASSERERPPQTQYFGPGTRLLVL.

This clone was seen more than once but under ten times. The chain recombines TRBV6-4 with TRBJ2-3; 11 positions match TRBD2. V was pared by 5 bases and J by 4 bases, with 5 bases of the junction left unmatched. The V gene's germline CDR1 is MRHNA and CDR2 SNTAGT. The CDR3 contains 15 residues. CDR3 in amino acids: CASSLTSGDPDTQYF. Here the CDR3 DNA reads TGTGCCAGCAGTTTGACTAGCGGGGACCCAGATACGCAGTATTTT.

The rearrangement links TRBV5-6 to TRBJ1-1; D possibly corresponds to TRBD1 (6 bases). In germline, CDR1 is SGHDT, CDR2 YYEEEE. This CDR3 contains 14 residues. The V end was cut by 0 bases, the J end by 6 bases, with 12 bases between. CDR3 DNA sequence: TGTGCCAGCAGCTTGGCCACAGGGAATCCTGAAGCTTTCTTT. Translating gives CASSLATGNPEAFF. The entire variable domain, with the rest obtained from reference TRBV5-6 and TRBJ1-1, is as follows: DAGVTQSPTHLIKTRGQQVTLRCSPKSGHDTVSWYQQALGQGPQFIFQYYEEEERQRGNFPDRFSGHQFPNYSSELNVNALLLGDSALYLCASSLATGNPEAFFGQGTRLTVV.

The chain has TRBV4-2 and TRBJ2-2, with D possibly being TRBD2 (5 bases). CDR1 is LGHNA and CDR2 is YNFKEQ in the germline V gene. The CDR3 runs 16 residues. V lost 3 bases, J lost 4 bases, and 15 bases lay in between. The DNA for the CDR3 is TGTGCCAGCAGCCAGGACCCCGGGGATTTCACCGGGGAGCTGTTTTTT. It specifies CASSQDPGDFTGELFF.

This clone was seen a few times. The chain recombines TRBV7-9 with TRBJ2-1; maybe TRBD2 (5 bases). The V end was cut by 5 bases, the J end by 0 bases, with 14 bases between. The germline V gene encodes CDR1 SEHNR and CDR2 FQNEAQ (reference sequence). CDR3 length equals 16 residues. The CDR3, as DNA: TGTGCCAGCAGCCCCAGTTTGGGGAGCTCCTACAATGAGCAGTTCTTC. Protein: CASSPSLGSSYNEQFF.

This clone has more than one count but fewer than ten. The chain employs TRBV5-1 and TRBJ1-2; 8 nucleotides match TRBD1. This CDR3 spans 12 amino acids. V shed 3 bases, J shed 6 bases, and the junction held 1 base outside the gene matches. Germline V gene lookup returns CDR1 SGHRS and CDR2 YFSETQ. The CDR3 here is CASSWGQDGYTF. The CDR3 DNA reads TGCGCCAGCAGCTGGGGACAGGATGGCTACACCTTC.

The J gene is TRBJ1-2, the V gene TRBV28, with D possibly matching TRBD1 (6 bases). V shed 7 bases and J shed 5 bases, with 14 bases lying between them. The germline V gene encodes CDR1 MDHEN and CDR2 SYDVKM. The CDR3 sequence is 13 residues long. Here the CDR3 reads CASMAGEWYGYTF. CDR3 nucleotides: TGTGCCAGCATGGCAGGGGAGTGGTATGGCTACACCTTC.

This chain uses TRBV9 with TRBJ2-2, with 7 positions matching TRBD1. V trimming: 4 bases; J trimming: 5 bases; junction bases outside the gene matches: 11. Per germline, CDR1 SGDLS and CDR2 YYNGEE. CDR3 length: 16 residues. The DNA of the CDR3 is TGTGCCAGCAGCTCCCCCGACAGGGACGGTACCGGGGAGCTGTTTTTT. It yields the protein CASSSPDRDGTGELFF.

This clone was seen only a few times. The rearrangement uses TRBV28 and TRBJ2-3, with D perhaps matching TRBD2 (5 bases). V was cut by 4 bases and J by 5 bases, with 10 bases left in between. This CDR3 has 13 amino acids. Germline CDR1 reads MDHEN; CDR2 reads SYDVKM. The chain's CDR3 is CASSSGVRDTQYF. The CDR3 DNA sequence: TGTGCCAGCAGTTCCGGGGTGAGAGATACGCAGTATTTT.

The V gene is TRBV9, the J gene TRBJ2-1, with 9 bases lining up with TRBD1. The CDR3 consists of 15 residues. The J segment lost 5 bases and the V segment lost 7 bases, leaving 10 bases of the junction unmatched. Germline loops: CDR1 SGDLS, CDR2 YYNGEE. The CDR3 protein is CASGIDRGINNEQFF. In DNA, the CDR3 is TGTGCCAGCGGCATTGACAGGGGGATAAACAATGAGCAGTTCTTC. The complete variable domain, with remaining parts taken from reference TRBV9 and TRBJ2-1, reads DSGVTQTPKHLITATGQRVTLRCSPRSGDLSVYWYQQSLDQGLQFLIQYYNGEERAKGNILERFSAQQFPDLHSELNLSSLELGDSALYFCASGIDRGINNEQFFGPGTRLTVL.

V gene TRBV4-2 combines with J gene TRBJ1-1; maybe TRBD1 (6 bases). Germline V CDR1 and CDR2: LGHNA, YNFKEQ. CDR3 length: 14 residues. The V gene lost 4 bases and the J gene lost 6 bases, with 15 bases spanning the gap. CDR3 in amino acids: CASSRTGREPEAFF. For the CDR3, the DNA is TGTGCCAGCAGCCGAACAGGGAGAGAACCTGAAGCTTTCTTT.

The gene calls are TRBV28 and TRBJ2-7; TRBD1 agrees at 8 bases. The CDR3 loop spans 14 amino acids. With V trimmed by 2 bases and J by 5 bases, 5 bases remained unmatched. Germline lookup yields CDR1 MDHEN and CDR2 SYDVKM. This chain's CDR3 is CASSLQGATNEQYV. The CDR3 bases are TGTGCCAGCAGTTTACAGGGGGCAACGAACGAGCAGTACGTC.

The chain joins TRBV2 to TRBJ1-6; possible D gene TRBD1, 6 bases. Germline V gene data show CDR1 as SNHLY and CDR2 as FYNNEI. The CDR3 has 13 residues. Trimming took off 3 bases at V and 8 bases at J, with 8 bases between the two ends. The CDR3 spells CASSEDSDSPLHF. The CDR3 nucleotides are TGTGCCAGCAGTGAGGACAGCGATTCACCCCTCCACTTT.

The V and J genes are TRBV6-1 and TRBJ1-1; a weak D match, TRBD1 (5 bases). There are 12 residues in the CDR3. The germline V gene encodes CDR1 MNHNS and CDR2 SASEGT. V dropped 6 bases and J dropped 4 bases, with 9 bases sitting between them. The chain's CDR3 is CASSPQGTEAFF. For the CDR3, the DNA is TGTGCCAGCAGCCCCCAGGGCACTGAAGCTTTCTTT.

The rearrangement links TRBV13 to TRBJ1-5; no definite D call. There are 13 residues in the CDR3. Germline CDR1 and CDR2: PRHDT and FYEKMQ (reference sequence). V lost 5 bases to trimming and J lost 2 bases, with 7 bases between them. The CDR3 bases are TGTGCCAGCAGCCCCAGGCGCAATCAGCCCCAGCATTTT. It codes for CASSPRRNQPQHF.

The V and J genes are TRBV28 and TRBJ1-1, with TRBD1 as a possible D gene (5 bases). The CDR3 consists of 13 residues. The V and J ends lost 5 bases and 9 bases respectively, with 16 bases between them. Germline V gene data show CDR1 as MDHEN and CDR2 as SYDVKM. CDR3 DNA sequence: TGTGCCAGCAGTGCCCCCGCTGGGGCTAAAGCTTTCTTT. It is translated as CASSAPAGAKAFF. The full variable domain, its missing parts supplied by reference TRBV28 and TRBJ1-1, is DVKVTQSSRYLVKRTGEKVFLECVQDMDHENMFWYRQDPGLGLRLIYFSYDVKMKEKGDIPEGYSVSREKKERFSLILESASTNQTSMYLCASSAPAGAKAFFGQGTRLTVV.

This rearrangement joins TRBV19 to TRBJ2-1, with 7 bases identical to TRBD1. This CDR3 spans 15 amino acids. Germline loops: CDR1 LNHDA, CDR2 SQIVND (reference sequence). After removal of 3 bases from V and 8 bases from J, the junction contained 10 bases not matched to a gene. The chain's CDR3 is CASSILDRAVYEQFF. CDR3 nucleotide sequence: TGTGCCAGTAGTATTCTCGACAGGGCGGTATATGAGCAGTTCTTC.

The rearrangement links TRBV10-3 to TRBJ2-7, with a possible D match to TRBD1 (6 bases). Germline values: CDR1 ENHRY, CDR2 SYGVKD. V lost 10 bases to trimming and J lost 0 bases, with 16 bases between them. This CDR3 region has 14 residues. The CDR3: CATADRASSYEQYV. The CDR3 region has the DNA TGTGCCACTGCGGACAGAGCTAGCTCCTACGAGCAGTACGTC.